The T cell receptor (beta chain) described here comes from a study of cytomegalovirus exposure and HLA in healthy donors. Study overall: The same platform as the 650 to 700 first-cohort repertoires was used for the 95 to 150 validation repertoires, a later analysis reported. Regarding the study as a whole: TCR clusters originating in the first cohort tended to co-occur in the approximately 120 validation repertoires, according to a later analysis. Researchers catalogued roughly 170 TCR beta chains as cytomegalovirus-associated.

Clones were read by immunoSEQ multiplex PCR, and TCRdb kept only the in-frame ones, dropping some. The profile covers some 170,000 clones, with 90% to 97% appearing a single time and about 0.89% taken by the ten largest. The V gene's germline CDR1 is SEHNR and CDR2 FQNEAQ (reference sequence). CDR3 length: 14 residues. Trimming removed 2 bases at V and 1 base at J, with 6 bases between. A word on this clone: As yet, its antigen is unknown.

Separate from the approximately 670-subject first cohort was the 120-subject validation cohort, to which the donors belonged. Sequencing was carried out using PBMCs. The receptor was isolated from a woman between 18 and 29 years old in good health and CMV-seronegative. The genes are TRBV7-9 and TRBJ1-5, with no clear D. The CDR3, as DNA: TGTGCCAGCAGCTTAACAGAGAGCAATCAGCCCCAGCATTTT. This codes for CASSLTESNQPQHF.